These 27 T cell receptor beta chains were sequenced from one sample in a study of blood T cell repertoires in COVID-19. Libraries were prepared by immunoSEQ multiplex PCR; TCRdb keeps only in-frame clonotypes and omits some of them. The sample has more than 110,000 clones; 75% to 90% are singletons. Sequenced: peripheral blood. Receptor source: a human donor in a cohort sampled during active COVID-19.

This clone was seen a few times. This rearrangement joins TRBV5-8 to TRBJ1-1; a weak D match, TRBD1 (6 bases). This CDR3 region has 13 residues. With 4 bases removed from V and 6 bases from J, the gap between germline ends came to 13 bases. Germline V gene data show CDR1 as SGHTS and CDR2 as YDEGEE. This CDR3 is CASSKNRDAEAFF. The CDR3 bases are TGTGCCAGCAGCAAAAACAGGGACGCTGAAGCTTTCTTT.

The chain links TRBV5-1 to TRBJ2-2; TRBD1 matches at 8 bases. Germline V lookup: CDR1 SGHRS, CDR2 YFSETQ. With 2 bases clipped from V and 4 bases from J, the junction kept 4 bases outside the gene matches. This CDR3 has 15 residues. The CDR3 bases are TGCGCCAGCAGCTTCGGGACAGGTACCACCGGGGAGCTGTTTTTT. It translates to CASSFGTGTTGELFF.

The gene calls are TRBV6-2 or TRBV6-3 and TRBJ2-3, with TRBD2 identical over 9 bases. Germline V lookup: CDR1 MNHEY, CDR2 SVGEGT. The V segment lost 5 bases and the J segment 3 bases; nucleotides outside the gene matches: 9. CDR3 length: 16 amino acids. The CDR3 bases are TGTGCCAGCAGTGACCGCTCGCGGGGGGGAACAGATACGCAGTATTTT. Its protein product is CASSDRSRGGTDTQYF.

This clone was seen once. This chain joins TRBV11-3 and TRBJ2-1; D is uncertain. Trimming shortened V by 1 base and J by 4 bases, and 8 bases separated the two germline ends. Germline CDR1 reads SGHNT; CDR2 reads YENEEA. The CDR3 is 14 amino acids. The CDR3 is CASSLVQTYNEQFF. CDR3 sequence (DNA): TGTGCCAGCAGCTTAGTACAGACATACAATGAGCAGTTCTTC.

The chain is built from TRBV3-1 (or the pseudogene TRBV3-2) and TRBJ1-2; TRBD1 is a possible D gene (5 bases). This CDR3 comprises 17 residues. CDR1 LGHDT and CDR2 YNNKEL come from the germline V gene (reference sequence). V was cut by 1 base and J by 4 bases, with 19 bases left in between. The CDR3 sequence: CASSQGRWGSSSYGYTF. The CDR3 DNA reads as TGTGCCAGCAGCCAAGGAAGATGGGGCTCCTCTTCCTATGGCTACACCTTC.

This clone was detected once. This rearrangement joins TRBV6-5 to TRBJ2-5, with TRBD2 as a possible D gene (6 bases). Trimming stripped 7 bases from V and 5 bases from J, with 14 bases between. CDR1 is MNHEY, CDR2 SVGAGI, per germline. CDR3 length: 13 residues. CDR3 residues: CASTREVAETQYF. For the CDR3, the DNA is TGTGCCAGCACGAGGGAGGTGGCGGAGACCCAGTACTTC.

The chain uses TRBV11-2 and TRBJ2-5, with D tentatively TRBD2 (5 bases). Trimming removed 3 bases from V and 1 base from J, with 12 bases in between. This CDR3 region has 15 residues. CDR1 and CDR2 (germline): SGHAT, FQNNGV. The CDR3: CASSFGVTTQETQYF. CDR3 nucleotides: TGTGCCAGCAGCTTCGGGGTGACAACCCAAGAGACCCAGTACTTC.

Regarding this clone: This specimen includes other DNA sequences encoding the same CDR3. The chain employs TRBV5-1 and TRBJ1-1, with TRBD1 identical over 8 bases. The length of the CDR3 is 14 residues. The germline gives CDR1 SGHRS, CDR2 YFSETQ. V was clipped by 4 bases and J by 1 base; unmatched bases: 3. CDR3 in amino acids: CASSPQGGNTEAFF. CDR3 sequence (DNA): TGCGCCAGCAGCCCACAGGGGGGGAACACTGAAGCTTTCTTT.

This clone was counted once. The chain recombines TRBV5-1 with TRBJ2-5; 10 bases line up with TRBD2. V lost 4 bases to trimming and J lost 2 bases; unmatched junction nucleotides: 8. In germline, CDR1 is SGHRS, CDR2 YFSETQ. This CDR3 contains 16 residues. The chain's CDR3 is CASSPGTSGAQETQYF. The DNA of the CDR3 is TGCGCCAGCAGCCCAGGCACTAGCGGGGCGCAAGAGACCCAGTACTTC.

The CDR3 protein is CASTPGGVETQYF. The CDR3 coding sequence is TGTGCCAGCACCCCTGGGGGGGTGGAGACCCAGTACTTC. This rearrangement joins TRBV6-5 to TRBJ2-5, with 7 bases lining up with TRBD2. Germline lookup yields CDR1 MNHEY and CDR2 SVGAGI. This CDR3 is 13 amino acids long. Losses at the gene ends were 7 bases for V and 5 bases for J; bases not matched to a gene: 7.

The rearrangement uses TRBV9 and TRBJ2-6, with 10 bases identical to TRBD1. Per the germline V gene, CDR1 is SGDLS and CDR2 is YYNGEE. V gave up 3 bases and J gave up 4 bases; unmatched junction bases: 4. This CDR3 is 16 amino acids long. The CDR3 here is CASSAGTGVGANVLTF. Written as DNA, the CDR3 is TGTGCCAGCAGCGCGGGGACAGGGGTCGGGGCCAACGTCCTGACTTTC.

The rearrangement uses TRBV9 and TRBJ1-5; no firm D call. V gave up 0 bases and J gave up 5 bases, with 6 bases separating them. Germline CDR1 and CDR2: SGDLS and YYNGEE. This CDR3 has 13 amino acids. The CDR3 region has the DNA TGTGCCAGCAGCGTAGGGCCATATCAGCCCCAGCATTTT. Translated: CASSVGPYQPQHF.

The CDR3 protein is CAGGSGTGDGYTF. The CDR3 DNA reads TGTGCCGGAGGGAGCGGGACAGGGGATGGCTACACCTTC. This chain connects TRBV18 to TRBJ1-2; 10 bases agree with TRBD1. Trimming removed 11 bases from V and 6 bases from J; junction bases left unmatched: 9. The CDR3 is made up of 13 amino acids. Germline values: CDR1 KGHSH, CDR2 LQKENI.

The chain couples TRBV6-2 or TRBV6-3 to TRBJ1-2; D is possibly TRBD1 (5 bases). The V and J ends lost 0 bases and 4 bases respectively, with 9 bases between them. From germline, CDR1 is MNHEY and CDR2 SVGEGT. The CDR3 runs 14 residues. CDR3 sequence reads: CASSYSGQAYGYTF. The CDR3 coding sequence is TGTGCCAGCAGTTACTCCGGACAAGCCTATGGCTACACCTTC.

The rearrangement links TRBV30 to TRBJ1-2; TRBD1 is a possible D gene (5 bases). The germline V gene has CDR1 GTSNPN and CDR2 SVGIG (reference sequence). This CDR3 region has 13 residues. Trimming removed 7 bases from V and 6 bases from J, with 18 bases in between. CDR3 sequence (DNA): TGTGCCTCGGGGGGGGGACGCCGTAATGGCTACACCTTC. Its protein product is CASGGGRRNGYTF.

V and J are TRBV18 and TRBJ1-1; tentatively, D is TRBD1 (5 bases). This CDR3 contains 15 residues. Per the germline V gene, CDR1 is KGHSH and CDR2 is LQKENI. Trimming took off 6 bases at V and 5 bases at J, with 19 bases between the two ends. The CDR3 spells CASSPGGGRETEAFF. The CDR3 DNA reads TGTGCCAGCTCTCCCGGGGGGGGACGAGAAACTGAAGCTTTCTTT.

This clone was seen just once. This chain connects TRBV4-3 to TRBJ2-1; D may be TRBD2 (5 bases). Germline loops: CDR1 LGHNA, CDR2 YSLEER. The CDR3 length is 16 residues. V was pared by 1 base and J by 0 bases, with 10 bases between. In DNA, the CDR3 is TGCGCCAGCAGCCAAGGAGCGGATAGCTCCTACAATGAGCAGTTCTTC. Protein product: CASSQGADSSYNEQFF.

This chain links TRBV19 with TRBJ1-1; D ambiguous. There are 13 residues in the CDR3. V was shortened by 5 bases and J by 1 base, with 8 bases between the two germline ends. Per germline, CDR1 LNHDA and CDR2 SQIVND (reference sequence). CDR3 residues: CASSVWANTEAFF. CDR3 nucleotide sequence: TGTGCCAGTAGTGTCTGGGCGAACACTGAAGCTTTCTTT. Full variable domain (missing parts from reference TRBV19 and TRBJ1-1): DGGITQSPKYLFRKEGQNVTLSCEQNLNHDAMYWYRQDPGQGLRLIYYSQIVNDFQKGDIAEGYSVSREKKESFPLTVTSAQKNPTAFYLCASSVWANTEAFFGQGTRLTVV.

This rearrangement joins TRBV6-2 or TRBV6-3 to TRBJ2-1; TRBD2 matches 7 bases. Trimming took 6 bases from V and 10 from J; bases not matched to a gene: 9. CDR3 length equals 13 residues. CDR1 and CDR2 (germline): MNHEY, SVGEGT. This CDR3 is CASSRGLVSEQFF. The DNA for the CDR3 is TGTGCCAGCAGCAGAGGACTAGTTTCGGAGCAGTTCTTC.

The DNA for the CDR3 is TGTGCCAGCAGTCTCCGACAGGGGTGGAACACTGAAGCTTTCTTT. Its protein is CASSLRQGWNTEAFF. The rearrangement joins TRBV27 to TRBJ1-1; 8 bases map to TRBD1. The CDR3 extends over 15 amino acids. Germline CDR1 reads MNHEY; CDR2 reads SMNVEV (reference sequence). V trimming: 5 bases; J trimming: 1 base; junction bases outside the gene matches: 6.

This clone was observed a few times. The chain joins TRBV6-2 or TRBV6-3 to TRBJ1-5; tentative D call: TRBD1 (6 bases). Deletions cut 4 bases from V and 4 bases from J, with 14 bases between. The germline V gene has CDR1 MNHEY and CDR2 SVGEGT. CDR3 length: 15 amino acids. This CDR3 reads CASSLTGFGNQPQHF. The CDR3 nucleotides are TGTGCCAGCAGTTTGACAGGTTTCGGGAATCAGCCCCAGCATTTT.

The CDR3 loop reads CASSVQGQGALGETQYF. For the CDR3, the DNA is TGTGCCAGCAGCGTACAGGGACAGGGGGCTTTGGGGGAGACCCAGTACTTC. The chain employs TRBV9 and TRBJ2-5; 12 bases are a match to TRBD1. This CDR3 spans 17 amino acids. Germline V gives CDR1 SGDLS, CDR2 YYNGEE. With V trimmed by 1 base and J by 5 bases, 9 bases remained unmatched.

The DNA of the CDR3 is TGTGCCAGCAACCAGCGAGGAGATACGGAGACCCAGTACTTC. It is translated as CASNQRGDTETQYF. The V and J genes are TRBV9 and TRBJ2-5, with D hard to call. This CDR3 has 14 residues. The germline V gene encodes CDR1 SGDLS and CDR2 YYNGEE. Trimming left V 6 bases short and J 5 bases short, with 17 bases between.

The chain carries TRBV7-2 and TRBJ2-3; D possibly corresponds to TRBD2 (5 bases). The CDR3 is 14 amino acids. CDR1 is SGHTA, CDR2 FQGNSA, per germline. Trimming shortened V by 2 bases and J by 12 bases, and 18 bases separated the two germline ends. CDR3 region: CASSLRRWANPQYF. The CDR3 DNA is TGTGCCAGCAGCTTAAGGAGGTGGGCTAACCCTCAGTATTTT.

J is TRBJ1-5 and V is TRBV25-1, with a possible D match to TRBD1 (5 bases). In germline, CDR1 is MGHDK, CDR2 SYGVNS. This CDR3 contains 14 residues. V was clipped by 4 bases and J by 6 bases, with 13 bases between them. CDR3: CASSASGGSQPQHF. Here the CDR3 DNA reads TGTGCCAGCAGTGCCTCCGGGGGAAGTCAGCCCCAGCATTTT.

This chain connects TRBV19 to TRBJ1-4; no clear D gene. V lost 5 bases and J 6 bases, leaving 16 bases between the germline ends. Germline V gene sequence: CDR1 LNHDA, CDR2 SQIVND (reference sequence). This CDR3 comprises 15 residues. CDR3 coding DNA: TGTGCCAGTAGTCCGTTCTCTCGTACTGATGAAAAACTGTTTTTT. Translation: CASSPFSRTDEKLFF.

The rearrangement links TRBV4-1 to TRBJ2-3; perhaps D is TRBD1 or TRBD2 (5 bases each). The CDR3 has 16 amino acids. Germline V gene data show CDR1 as MGHRA and CDR2 as YSYEKL. Trimming took off 4 bases at V and 3 bases at J, with 17 bases between the two ends. The CDR3 DNA follows: TGCGCCAGCAGCCGAGAGGGGCAGCTCTGGACAGATACGCAGTATTTT. Amino acid sequence: CASSREGQLWTDTQYF.